Listed below are T cell receptor beta chains from one sample, sequenced in a study of T cells in narcolepsy. The table came from immunoSEQ multiplex PCR; TCRdb's copy has only in-frame clones and leaves some out. Here the sample spans roughly 20,000 clones, about nine tenths being singletons. Sequences were obtained from memory (CD45RA-) CD4+ T cells from blood. These receptors were collected from a human donor in good health. The CDR3 runs from the conserved cysteine through the conserved F or W. A D gene is named only where the DNA matches it firmly. A row's size may be missing; if present it is once, few, many or a size class.

TGTGCCAGCAGCATAGACAGCACACTAAGCTCCTACGAGCAGTACTTC,CASSIDSTLSSYEQYF,.,.,TRBV7-2,TRBJ2-7,16
TGTGCCATCAGTGATCTCACTGAAGCTTTCTTT,CAISDLTEAFF,.,.,TRBV10-3,TRBJ1-1,11
TGCGCCAGCAGCTTGGAGGGCCGGGGAAGGCACGAGCAGTACTTC,CASSLEGRGRHEQYF,.,.,TRBV5-1,TRBJ2-7,15
TGTGCCAGCAGCTTAGCGCGCAGCAACGAGCAGTACTTC,CASSLARSNEQYF,.,.,TRBV7-8,TRBJ2-7,13
TGTGCCAGCGGGATGAACACCGGGGAGCTGTTTTTT,CASGMNTGELFF,.,.,TRBV2,TRBJ2-2,12
TGTGCCAGCAGCTTCCGGTCGGACAACTCCTACGAGCAGTACTTC,CASSFRSDNSYEQYF,.,.,TRBV7-6,TRBJ2-7,15
TGTGCCAGCAGCTTAGGTCCGGGGTACAATGAGCAGTTCTTC,CASSLGPGYNEQFF,.,.,TRBV7-3,TRBJ2-1,14
TGTGCCAGCAGTTGGAGTAGCGGGACGGATGAGCAGTACTTC,CASSWSSGTDEQYF,TRBD2,.,TRBV2,TRBJ2-7,14
TGCGCCAGCGCACGGGACCGAAATACGCAGTATTTT,CASARDRNTQYF,.,.,TRBV10-1,TRBJ2-3,12
TGTGCCAGCAGCTTCGGGACTAGCGGGGGCCGCACAGATACGCAGTATTTT,CASSFGTSGGRTDTQYF,TRBD2,.,TRBV7-9,TRBJ2-3,17
TGTGCCAGCGGGACTAGCGGCCTCGACTACGAGCAGTACTTC,CASGTSGLDYEQYF,TRBD2,once,TRBV5-6,TRBJ2-7,14
TGCGCCAGCAGCTTGTACCGGACAACTCGCACCGGGGAGCTGTTTTTT,CASSLYRTTRTGELFF,.,.,TRBV5-1,TRBJ2-2,16
TGTGCTAGTGGCGGGATAGGAGGGGGCGCCGGGGAGCTGTTTTTT,CASGGIGGGAGELFF,.,.,TRBV12-5,TRBJ2-2,15
TGTGCCTGGAGTTGGTTCTCTGGGGCCAACGTCCTGACTTTC,CAWSWFSGANVLTF,.,.,TRBV30,TRBJ2-6,14
TGTGCCAGCAGTGCACTAGCAGACACAGATACGCAGTATTTT,CASSALADTDTQYF,.,.,TRBV6-4,TRBJ2-3,14
TGTGCCAGCAGCTTAGAGGCTAGCTACGCACGGGTCACCGGGGAGCTGTTTTTT,CASSLEASYARVTGELFF,.,once,TRBV7-2,TRBJ2-2,18
TGTGCCAGCAGCCAAGGGGCCAAAAACATTCAGTACTTC,CASSQGAKNIQYF,.,.,TRBV11-2,TRBJ2-4,13
TGTGCCTGGCAAAGGGACAGCTATGGCTACACCTTC,CAWQRDSYGYTF,TRBD1,.,TRBV30,TRBJ1-2,12
TGCGCCAGCAGCCAAGTAGGGGGATATACGCAGTATTTT,CASSQVGGYTQYF,.,.,TRBV4-1,TRBJ2-3,13
TGTGCCAGCAGCTTAGCTTGGGACCAGTCATATACGCAGTATTTT,CASSLAWDQSYTQYF,.,once,TRBV11-2,TRBJ2-3,15
TGTGCCACCAGCAGGGACAGGGGGAACTATGGCTACACCTTC,CATSRDRGNYGYTF,TRBD1,once,TRBV15,TRBJ1-2,14
TGTGCCAGCAGTCCGGGACAGGGGTTTGACTATGGCTACACCTTC,CASSPGQGFDYGYTF,TRBD1,.,TRBV6-1,TRBJ1-2,15
TGTGCCAGCAGTGAAGTTTGGGGCTTCAATCAGCCCCAGCATTTT,CASSEVWGFNQPQHF,.,.,TRBV6-1,TRBJ1-5,15
TGTGCCAGCAGCTTTTCGCCGGACAGGGGAGACTATGGCTACACCTTC,CASSFSPDRGDYGYTF,TRBD1,.,TRBV7-2,TRBJ1-2,16
TGTGCCAGTAGTTCCGCTAGGGAGACCCAGTACTTC,CASSSARETQYF,.,.,TRBV19,TRBJ2-5,12
TGTGCCAGCAGCCGGACAAACTCTGGAAACACCATATATTTT,CASSRTNSGNTIYF,.,.,TRBV28,TRBJ1-3,14
TGTGCCTGGAGTGTACAAGGGACAACCAATCAGCCCCAGCATTTT,CAWSVQGTTNQPQHF,.,.,TRBV30,TRBJ1-5,15
TGTGCCTGGAGTTCCCTACTAGCGGGGTTAACAGATACGCAGTATTTT,CAWSSLLAGLTDTQYF,TRBD2,.,TRBV30,TRBJ2-3,16
TGTGCCAGCAGTGACGCCGGGACAGTTAACACTGAAGCTTTCTTT,CASSDAGTVNTEAFF,TRBD1,.,TRBV6-1,TRBJ1-1,15
TGTGCCAGCAGTCCTGGACAGGGTCTCTACGAGCAGTACTTC,CASSPGQGLYEQYF,TRBD1,.,TRBV7-6,TRBJ2-7,14
TGCGCCAGCAGGCAGCAAGGGAGTTCCTACGAGCAGTACTTC,CASRQQGSSYEQYF,.,.,TRBV5-1,TRBJ2-7,14
TGTGCCAGCAGCTTATATCGCGCCGGGGAGCTGTTTTTT,CASSLYRAGELFF,.,.,TRBV7-2,TRBJ2-2,13
TGTGCCAGCAGCCAAGACCCCCCGGGAAGCGGGGTCTACAATGAGCAGTTCTTC,CASSQDPPGSGVYNEQFF,TRBD2,.,TRBV4-2,TRBJ2-1,18
TGTGCCAGCAGTTCGACAGGGGGGCCCAAAAACATTCAGTACTTC,CASSSTGGPKNIQYF,TRBD1,.,TRBV5-8,TRBJ2-4,15
TGTGCCAGCATGCCGTTCGGACTAGCGGGCGGAAACACCGGGGAGCTGTTTTTT,CASMPFGLAGGNTGELFF,TRBD2,.,TRBV2,TRBJ2-2,18
TGCGCCAGCAGCTTGCGCGGGCTTGGCACAGATACGCAGTATTTT,CASSLRGLGTDTQYF,.,.,TRBV5-1,TRBJ2-3,15
TGTGCTAGTGGTTCCGGACAGACCTTTGAGGAGCAGTACTTC,CASGSGQTFEEQYF,.,few,TRBV12-5,TRBJ2-7,14
TGTGCCAGCAGCCAACAAGCGGGGCGCTACAATGAGCAGTTCTTC,CASSQQAGRYNEQFF,TRBD2,.,TRBV7-2,TRBJ2-1,15
TGTGCCAGCAGTGCCCCCGAGGGAGCTGGTGAAAAACTGTTTTTT,CASSAPEGAGEKLFF,.,.,TRBV6-6,TRBJ1-4,15
TGTGCCAGCAGCGACAGGCCCGACTATGGCTACACCTTC,CASSDRPDYGYTF,.,.,TRBV6-1,TRBJ1-2,13
TGTGCCAGCAGCCCAAGACAGGGGGCATCTGATACGCAGTATTTT,CASSPRQGASDTQYF,TRBD1,.,TRBV11-2,TRBJ2-3,15
TGTGCCAGCAGTGATCGTGGAACTAGCCAAGAGACCCAGTACTTC,CASSDRGTSQETQYF,.,.,TRBV2,TRBJ2-5,15
TGTGCCTGGAAAAACAGGGGCTTAAACTATGGCTACACCTTC,CAWKNRGLNYGYTF,TRBD1,.,TRBV30,TRBJ1-2,14
TGTGCCAGCAGCCGGCGGGGGAACGGCGGTGGAAACACCATATATTTT,CASSRRGNGGGNTIYF,.,.,TRBV14,TRBJ1-3,16
TGTGCCAGCAGTTACTTTGCGGGAGCCTACGAGCAGTACTTC,CASSYFAGAYEQYF,TRBD2,.,TRBV6-5,TRBJ2-7,14